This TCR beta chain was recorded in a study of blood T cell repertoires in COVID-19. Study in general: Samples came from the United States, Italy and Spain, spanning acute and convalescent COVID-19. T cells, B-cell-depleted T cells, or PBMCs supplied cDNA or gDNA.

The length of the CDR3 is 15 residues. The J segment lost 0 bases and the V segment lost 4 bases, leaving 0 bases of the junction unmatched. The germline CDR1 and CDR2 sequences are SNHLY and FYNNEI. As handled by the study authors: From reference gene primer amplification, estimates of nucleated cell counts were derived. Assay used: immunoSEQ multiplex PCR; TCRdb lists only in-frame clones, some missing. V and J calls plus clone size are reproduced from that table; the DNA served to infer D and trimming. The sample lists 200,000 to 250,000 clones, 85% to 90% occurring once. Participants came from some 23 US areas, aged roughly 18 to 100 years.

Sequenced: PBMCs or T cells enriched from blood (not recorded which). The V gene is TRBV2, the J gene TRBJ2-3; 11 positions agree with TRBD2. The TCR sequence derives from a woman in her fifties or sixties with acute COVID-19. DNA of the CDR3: TGTGCCAGCAGTGGGACTAGCGGGAGCACAGATACGCAGTATTTT. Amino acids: CASSGTSGSTDTQYF.